The 27 T cell receptor beta chains below were found in one sample sequenced in a study of blood T cell repertoires in COVID-19. This table comes from immunoSEQ multiplex PCR, and its TCRdb copy is limited to in-frame clones, with some not included. The sample consists of over 200,000 clones, approximately 82% of them appearing once. Sequencing was carried out using peripheral blood. These receptors were collected from a woman aged 65 to 85 with active or convalescent COVID-19.

V gene TRBV7-2 combines with J gene TRBJ1-1, with D uncertain. The CDR3 is 14 residues long. CDR1 SGHTA and CDR2 FQGNSA come from the germline V gene. V lost 5 bases, J lost 4 bases, and 14 bases lay in between. The CDR3 region has the DNA TGTGCCAGCAGCAATCAAGCCGGGAGCACTGAAGCTTTCTTT. Protein sequence: CASSNQAGSTEAFF.

Written as DNA, the CDR3 is TGTGCCAGCAGTGAAGCGCTTGGGCTAGCGGGAGGTCGCGAGCAGTACTTC. Translated, it gives CASSEALGLAGGREQYF. This chain links TRBV2 with TRBJ2-7; TRBD2 matches at 11 bases. V gave up 0 bases and J gave up 6 bases; unmatched junction bases: 10. CDR3 length equals 17 residues. CDR1 is SNHLY and CDR2 is FYNNEI in the germline V gene. Full variable domain (missing parts from reference TRBV2 and TRBJ2-7): EPEVTQTPSHQVTQMGQEVILRCVPISNHLYFYWYRQILGQKVEFLVSFYNNEISEKSEIFDDQFSVERPDGSNFTLKIRSTKLEDSAMYFCASSEALGLAGGREQYFGPGTRLTVT.

The J gene is TRBJ2-7, the V gene TRBV6-5; 7 bases line up with TRBD1. Germline CDR1 is MNHEY and CDR2 is SVGAGI. This CDR3 is 13 amino acids long. The ends lost 7 bases at V and 4 bases at J; junction bases unmatched: 7. CDR3 amino acids: CASNSGTAYEQYF. DNA of the CDR3: TGTGCCAGCAACTCCGGGACAGCGTACGAGCAGTACTTC.

The gene calls are TRBV9 and TRBJ2-1; no clear D. V was pared by 4 bases and J by 0 bases, with 8 bases between. The CDR3 has 14 residues. Germline lookup yields CDR1 SGDLS and CDR2 YYNGEE. CDR3 DNA: TGTGCCAGCAGCCCAGGAACCTCCTACAATGAGCAGTTCTTC. This codes for CASSPGTSYNEQFF.

The gene calls are TRBV28 and TRBJ1-5; 7 bases match TRBD1. The CDR3 is 13 residues long. CDR1 is MDHEN, CDR2 SYDVKM, per germline. V shed 7 bases and J 4 bases; nucleotides not matched to a gene: 4. CDR3 sequence: CASTGGQNQPQHF. The CDR3 DNA is TGTGCCAGCACTGGGGGACAGAATCAGCCCCAGCATTTT. Full variable domain (outside the CDR3, taken from reference TRBV28 and TRBJ1-5): DVKVTQSSRYLVKRTGEKVFLECVQDMDHENMFWYRQDPGLGLRLIYFSYDVKMKEKGDIPEGYSVSREKKERFSLILESASTNQTSMYLCASTGGQNQPQHFGDGTRLSIL.

The gene calls are TRBV24-1 and TRBJ2-1; 10 bases line up with TRBD2. Germline V lookup: CDR1 KGHDR, CDR2 SFDVKD. The CDR3 sequence is 18 residues long. The J segment lost 9 bases and the V segment lost 1 base, leaving 14 bases of the junction unmatched. CDR3 residues: CATSDFRTSGQRGGEQFF. CDR3 nucleotides: TGTGCCACCAGTGATTTCAGGACTAGCGGCCAAAGAGGGGGTGAGCAGTTCTTC.

The chain uses TRBV7-3 and TRBJ1-1; possibly TRBD1 for D (6 bases). From germline, CDR1 is SGHTA and CDR2 FQGTGA. There are 14 residues in the CDR3. V was cut by 2 bases and J by 1 base, with 8 bases left in between. The CDR3 DNA sequence: TGTGCCAGCAGCTTACAGGGGAAGAACACTGAAGCTTTCTTT. Its translation: CASSLQGKNTEAFF. The entire variable domain, with the rest obtained from reference TRBV7-3 and TRBJ1-1, is as follows: GAGVSQTPSNKVTEKGKYVELRCDPISGHTALYWYRQSLGQGPEFLIYFQGTGAADDSGLPNDRFFAVRPEGSVSTLKIQRTERGDSAVYLCASSLQGKNTEAFFGQGTRLTVV.

The table lists this clone with a few counts. V gene TRBV6-1 combines with J gene TRBJ2-1, with D perhaps TRBD2 (5 bases). The V gene lost 2 bases and the J gene lost 1 base, with 18 bases spanning the gap. The CDR3 runs 18 residues. Germline values: CDR1 MNHNS, CDR2 SASEGT. Here the CDR3 DNA reads TGTGCCAGCAGTGAAATTGGGGTCCGGGATAGGTCCTACAATGAGCAGTTCTTC. Translation: CASSEIGVRDRSYNEQFF.

This sequence joins TRBV28 and TRBJ1-2, with 9 positions matching TRBD1. CDR3 length: 15 amino acids. Germline assignment: CDR1 MDHEN and CDR2 SYDVKM. After removal of 4 bases from V and 4 bases from J, the junction contained 7 bases not matched to a gene. CDR3 DNA: TGTGCCAGCAGTTCGACAGGGGGAGTTGCCTATGGCTACACCTTC. This encodes CASSSTGGVAYGYTF.

The chain carries TRBV5-6 and TRBJ2-1; perhaps TRBD1 as D (5 bases). This CDR3 has 13 residues. CDR1 and CDR2 (germline): SGHDT, YYEEEE. Trimming pared 6 bases from V and 14 bases from J, leaving 21 bases between. The CDR3, as DNA: TGTGCCAGCACCCCCCAGGGAATCGGTTTGGAGTTCTTC. Its protein product is CASTPQGIGLEFF.

This chain joins TRBV14 and TRBJ2-3; D remains unclear. The CDR3 has 13 residues. Per germline, CDR1 SGHDN and CDR2 FVKESK. Trimming stripped 2 bases from V and 4 bases from J, with 7 bases between. The CDR3 spells CASSQMRADTQYF. The CDR3 coding sequence is TGTGCCAGCAGCCAAATGCGTGCAGATACGCAGTATTTT. The whole variable domain, filled in from reference TRBV14 and TRBJ2-3, reads EAGVTQFPSHSVIEKGQTVTLRCDPISGHDNLYWYRRVMGKEIKFLLHFVKESKQDESGMPNNRFLAERTGGTYSTLKVQPAELEDSGVYFCASSQMRADTQYFGPGTRLTVL.

This chain connects TRBV5-1 to TRBJ1-3; TRBD1 is a possible D gene (5 bases). CDR1 and CDR2 (germline): SGHRS, YFSETQ. The CDR3 covers 16 residues. V was pared by 4 bases and J by 0 bases, with 14 bases between. CDR3 DNA: TGCGCCAGCAGCCCCTCGGGACTCCGCTCTGGAAACACCATATATTTT. Translation: CASSPSGLRSGNTIYF.

This clone was seen more than once but under ten times. The chain joins TRBV4-3 to TRBJ1-6; TRBD1 is a possible D gene (6 bases). The CDR3 runs to 14 residues. Trimming shortened V by 6 bases and J by 8 bases, and 14 bases separated the two germline ends. Germline CDR1 LGHNA, CDR2 YSLEER. The DNA of the CDR3 is TGCGCCAGCAGAGCCGACAGGAGTTATTCACCCCTCCACTTT. It codes for CASRADRSYSPLHF.

This clone was found once. V is TRBV7-8 and J is TRBJ1-3, with D perhaps TRBD1 (5 bases). Looked up from germline, CDR1 is SGHVS and CDR2 is FQNEAQ. V lost 0 bases and J lost 8, with 11 bases in between. The CDR3 totals 14 residues. The CDR3 loop reads CASSLAPAGDTIYF. CDR3 nucleotides: TGTGCCAGCAGCTTAGCCCCCGCGGGGGACACCATATATTTT.

This chain uses TRBV15 with TRBJ1-6; D is unresolved. Per germline, CDR1 LNHNV and CDR2 YYDKDF (reference sequence). Deletions cut 0 bases from V and 6 bases from J, with 9 bases between. CDR3 length: 15 amino acids. CDR3: CATSRDWPVNSPLHF. The CDR3 DNA reads TGTGCCACCAGCAGAGATTGGCCAGTTAATTCACCCCTCCACTTT.

J is TRBJ1-2 and V is TRBV12-3 or TRBV12-4; 7 bases fit TRBD1. The CDR3 loop spans 13 amino acids. After removal of 6 bases from V and 4 bases from J, the junction contained 5 bases not matched to a gene. For the CDR3, the DNA is TGTGCCAGCAGGCCGGACAGGAGCTATGGCTACACCTTC. It specifies CASRPDRSYGYTF.

V is TRBV18 and J is TRBJ2-7, with unresolved D. With 3 bases removed from V and 4 bases from J, the gap between germline ends came to 10 bases. The CDR3 totals 13 residues. CDR1 and CDR2 from the germline V gene are KGHSH and LQKENI. As DNA, the CDR3 is TGTGCCAGCTCACCCTCCAACGGGTACGAGCAGTACTTC. Encoded protein: CASSPSNGYEQYF.

This clone was seen a handful of times. CDR3 DNA: TGTGCCAGCAGCAATATTGCTGGAAACACCATATATTTT. It specifies CASSNIAGNTIYF. This chain uses TRBV7-9 with TRBJ1-3, with unresolved D. Germline assignment: CDR1 SEHNR and CDR2 FQNEAQ (reference sequence). The CDR3 is 13 amino acids. The V end was cut by 5 bases, the J end by 2 bases, with 7 bases between.

The rearrangement joins TRBV30 to TRBJ2-7, with D possibly matching TRBD1 (5 bases). CDR3 length: 15 amino acids. Germline lookup yields CDR1 GTSNPN and CDR2 SVGIG (reference sequence). V was pared by 3 bases and J by 5 bases, with 20 bases between. As DNA, the CDR3 is TGTGCCTGGAGGGACCTCGGGCAGGGCATCGACGAGCAGTACTTC. Translated, it gives CAWRDLGQGIDEQYF.

V usage is TRBV28 and J usage is TRBJ2-5; no clear D gene. The CDR3 spans 12 residues. CDR1 is MDHEN, CDR2 SYDVKM, per germline. Trimming stripped 7 bases from V and 4 bases from J, with 10 bases between. The CDR3 nucleotides are TGTGCCAGCAACCGGTGGTTAGAGACCCAGTACTTC. Protein sequence: CASNRWLETQYF.

This clone has a handful of counts. This chain joins TRBV19 and TRBJ1-5, with TRBD1 as a possible D gene (5 bases). Trimming stripped 3 bases from V and 2 bases from J, with 14 bases between. CDR3 length equals 16 residues. Germline-derived CDR1 and CDR2 are LNHDA and SQIVND (reference sequence). CDR3 nucleotide sequence: TGTGCCAGTAGTATGGGCGGGGGGATCGGCAATCAGCCCCAGCATTTT. It translates to CASSMGGGIGNQPQHF.

This clone was found a few times. This sequence joins TRBV19 and TRBJ1-1; the match to TRBD1 covers 8 bases. The length of the CDR3 is 16 residues. Germline V CDR1 and CDR2: LNHDA, SQIVND (reference sequence). V lost 3 bases and J lost 0; bases outside the gene matches: 6. In nucleotides, the CDR3 is TGTGCCAGTAGTATGGAACAGGGGGGAATGAACACTGAAGCTTTCTTT. Translated: CASSMEQGGMNTEAFF.

The V gene is TRBV5-6, the J gene TRBJ2-1, with 12 bases lining up with TRBD2. Trimming at V came to 4 bases and at J to 6 bases, leaving 5 bases not matched to a gene. This CDR3 spans 15 amino acids. The germline CDR1 and CDR2 sequences are SGHDT and YYEEEE. CDR3: CASSVLAGGVNEQFF. As DNA, the CDR3 is TGTGCCAGCAGCGTTCTAGCGGGAGGGGTCAATGAGCAGTTCTTC.

The chain links TRBV19 to TRBJ1-2; 7 bases line up with TRBD1. This CDR3 spans 15 amino acids. J was trimmed by 1 base and V by 4 bases; bases with no gene match: 6. Germline V CDR1 and CDR2: LNHDA, SQIVND (reference sequence). The CDR3 loop is CASSTSGGNNYGYTF. The CDR3 DNA reads as TGTGCCAGTAGTACTTCAGGGGGAAATAACTATGGCTACACCTTC. The whole variable domain, filled in from reference TRBV19 and TRBJ1-2, reads DGGITQSPKYLFRKEGQNVTLSCEQNLNHDAMYWYRQDPGQGLRLIYYSQIVNDFQKGDIAEGYSVSREKKESFPLTVTSAQKNPTAFYLCASSTSGGNNYGYTFGSGTRLTVV.

CDR3 region: CASSPRRDSYEQYF. The DNA for the CDR3 is TGTGCCAGCTCACCTCGCCGGGACAGCTACGAGCAGTACTTC. The V and J genes are TRBV18 and TRBJ2-7, with 7 bases that match TRBD1. Germline CDR1 and CDR2: KGHSH and LQKENI. The CDR3 extends over 14 amino acids. The junction had 5 bases not matched to a gene; V was cut back by 3 bases and J by 3 bases.

J is TRBJ2-3 and V is TRBV30; D possibly corresponds to TRBD2 (7 bases). There are 14 residues in the CDR3. Germline V gene lookup returns CDR1 GTSNPN and CDR2 SVGIG (reference sequence). The V gene lost 1 base and the J gene lost 4 bases, with 12 bases spanning the gap. The CDR3 loop reads CAWSEAGAPDTQYF. Written as DNA, the CDR3 is TGTGCCTGGAGTGAGGCGGGGGCCCCAGATACGCAGTATTTT.

This chain links TRBV11-2 with TRBJ2-1, with 7 bases lining up with TRBD2. Germline-derived CDR1 and CDR2 are SGHAT and FQNNGV. V dropped 3 bases and J dropped 3; count of bases not matched to a gene: 8. This CDR3 has 16 residues. The CDR3 DNA reads as TGTGCCAGCAGCTTGGGCCTCGGGGGGTACTACAATGAGCAGTTCTTC. Protein product: CASSLGLGGYYNEQFF.